The 10 T cell receptor beta chains listed next were all sequenced from one sample in a study of early T cells in non-severe SARS-CoV-2 infection. TCRdb analysed the 5' RACE reads with MiXCR anew, one entry per CDR3 protein. The sample has 86,000 or so distinct CDR3 sequences; over 11% are singletons. Input material: whole blood. These receptors were taken from an adult who was a healthcare worker with PCR-confirmed SARS-CoV-2 infection or an uninfected control (not recorded which).

This clonotype was picked up one time. The rearrangement uses TRBV7-8 and TRBJ2-3; 9 bases fit TRBD1. This CDR3 comprises 15 residues. Germline-derived CDR1 and CDR2 are SGHVS and FQNEAQ. The V and J ends lost 5 bases and 5 bases, in that order; junction bases with no gene match: 8. This chain's CDR3 is CASSPRDRVRDTQYF. The CDR3 DNA reads TGTGCCAGCAGCCCCCGGGACAGGGTCAGAGATACGCAGTATTTT.

This clonotype was observed at least ten times. The V gene is TRBV2, the J gene TRBJ2-7; 9 nucleotides match TRBD1. After removal of 11 bases from V and 5 bases from J, the junction contained 7 bases not matched to a gene. The CDR3 contains 12 residues. Germline lookup yields CDR1 SNHLY and CDR2 FYNNEI. DNA for the CDR3: TGTGCCGCCTGGGACAGGGTCAACGAGCAGTACTTC. Encoded protein: CAAWDRVNEQYF.

This clonotype was detected ten times or more. The chain uses TRBV11-2 and TRBJ2-7, with TRBD2 as a possible D gene (6 bases). The V gene lost 1 base and the J gene lost 2 bases, with 6 bases spanning the gap. The V gene's germline CDR1 is SGHAT and CDR2 FQNNGV. The CDR3 sequence is 13 residues long. CDR3 region: CASSLASAYEQYF. The CDR3 region has the DNA TGTGCCAGCAGCTTAGCTAGCGCCTACGAGCAGTACTTC.

This clonotype was detected only a few times. V gene TRBV7-9 combines with J gene TRBJ1-1; unclear D gene. V shed 6 bases and J shed 0 bases, with 8 bases lying between them. The CDR3 covers 13 residues. Germline-derived CDR1 and CDR2 are SEHNR and FQNEAQ (reference sequence). CDR3 amino acids: CASRWTVNTEAFF. CDR3 DNA sequence: TGTGCCAGCAGATGGACGGTGAACACTGAAGCTTTCTTT.

This clonotype was counted a few times. V is TRBV18 and J is TRBJ1-4; unclear D gene. There are 17 residues in the CDR3. CDR1 and CDR2 (germline): KGHSH, LQKENI. Deletions cut 0 bases from V and 3 bases from J, with 14 bases between. DNA for the CDR3: TGTGCCAGCTCACCACCAGGCGGGCGCGAGGCTAATGAAAAACTGTTTTTT. Protein product: CASSPPGGREANEKLFF.

To note about this clonotype: One junction end does not reproduce the germline sequence, and a read error may be involved. The chain has TRBV28 and TRBJ2-7; 7 nucleotides agree with TRBD1. The CDR3 length is 14 residues. Germline V CDR1 and CDR2: MDHEN, SYDVKM. The CDR3: CASTLGQATYEQYF. The CDR3 bases are TGTGCCAGCACTTTAGGACAGGCAACCTACGAGCAGTACTTC.

This clonotype was recorded at least ten times. An end of the junction does not agree with germline; a read error may underlie this. The chain recombines TRBV28 with TRBJ2-7, with 10 positions matching TRBD1. The CDR3 is 12 residues long. CDR1 and CDR2 from the germline V gene are MDHEN and SYDVKM. CDR3 residues: CASSSGTGDKNF. The CDR3 DNA follows: TGTGCCAGCAGCTCCGGGACAGGGGATAAGAACTTC.

The CDR3 here is CSARQQFGGDASYEQYF. CDR3 bases: TGCAGTGCTAGACAACAATTTGGCGGGGATGCGTCTTACGAGCAGTACTTC. V gene TRBV20-1 combines with J gene TRBJ2-7; D possibly corresponds to TRBD2 (6 bases). The CDR3 runs 17 residues. From germline, CDR1 is DFQATT and CDR2 SNEGSKA (reference sequence). V was clipped by 2 bases and J by 4 bases, with 24 bases between them.

This chain connects TRBV12-3 or TRBV12-4 to TRBJ1-1; D uncertain. With 2 bases removed from V and 8 bases from J, the gap between germline ends came to 15 bases. The CDR3 consists of 14 residues. This chain's CDR3 is CASSLSRGSREAFF. The CDR3 DNA is TGTGCCAGCAGTTTATCAAGAGGCTCGAGGGAAGCTTTCTTT.

This clonotype was counted only a few times. This chain connects TRBV7-6 to TRBJ2-5; D is unresolved. Germline CDR1 SGHVS, CDR2 FNYEAQ. The V and J ends lost 0 bases and 4 bases respectively, with 6 bases between them. CDR3 length: 13 amino acids. The CDR3 protein is CASSLALGETQYF. The CDR3 DNA is TGTGCCAGCAGCTTAGCGCTGGGAGAGACCCAGTACTTC.